The entry below gives a single T cell receptor beta chain sequence along with its context. The source of the sample is a study of OX40 agonist ivuxolimab in advanced cancers. Sequencing used immunoSEQ multiplex PCR; TCRdb keeps in-frame clones, though not all of them. The data hold about 91,000 clones, with 80% to 90% observed a single time. The receptor was derived from an adult with an advanced solid tumor such as melanoma, head and neck, liver or kidney cancer. Sequencing was performed on CD4+ or CD8+ T cells sorted from blood, taken in a trial of the OX40 agonist ivuxolimab.

CDR3 sequence (DNA): TGTGCCAGCAGACTAGGACAGGGATCCTACGAGCAGTACTTC. As protein: CASRLGQGSYEQYF. This chain joins TRBV6-5 and TRBJ2-7, with 8 bases that match TRBD1. Germline V gene data show CDR1 as MNHEY and CDR2 as SVGAGI. V trimming: 6 bases; J trimming: 1 base; junction bases outside the gene matches: 5. CDR3 length equals 14 residues.